These T cell receptor beta chains were read from a single sample in a study of blood T cell repertoires in COVID-19. Profiling relied on immunoSEQ multiplex PCR, and the TCRdb table lists in-frame clones only, not all of them. This table holds 75,000 to 100,000 clones, roughly 87% found once. Input material: peripheral blood. These receptors all come from a man aged 65 to 85 with acute or convalescent COVID-19. CDR3s include the opening cysteine and the closing phenylalanine or tryptophan. D genes are given only for firm matches. Clone sizes are given selectively: once, few, many, or a class where the clone is expanded.

v_gene	j_gene	abundance	d_gene	CDR3nt	CDR3aa
TRBV10-3	TRBJ1-5	NA	TRBD1	TGTGCCATCAGTGAGGGACAGGCTAATCAGCCCCAGCATTTT	CAISEGQANQPQHF
TRBV5-1	TRBJ2-1	NA	NA	TGCGCCAGCAGCCCGGGTATAGTGAGTCGAGTTTACAATGAGCAGTTCTTC	CASSPGIVSRVYNEQFF
TRBV7-8	TRBJ1-4	NA	TRBD1	TGTGCCAGCAGCGAGTACGGGACAGGGGCTCCGAAACTGTTTTTT	CASSEYGTGAPKLFF
TRBV28	TRBJ1-4	NA	TRBD1	TGTGCCAGCAGTTTTTCGGAGGGGACAGGGGGTCGGAAACTGTTTTTT	CASSFSEGTGGRKLFF
TRBV7-9	TRBJ2-5	NA	NA	TGTGCCAGCAGCTTCCGGACAGACCAAGAGACCCAGTACTTC	CASSFRTDQETQYF
TRBV2	TRBJ1-2	few	NA	TGTGCCAGCAGGGCTGACACGACTAACTATGGCTACACCTTC	CASRADTTNYGYTF
TRBV10-1	TRBJ1-4	NA	NA	TGCGCCAGCATTAGGGCGAAGGGGTCGTTCGGAACTAATGAAAAACTGTTTTTT	CASIRAKGSFGTNEKLFF
TRBV5-4	TRBJ1-6	NA	TRBD1	TGTGCCAGCAGCCCCCAGGGACAGGGCAACTCACCCCTCCACTTT	CASSPQGQGNSPLHF
TRBV6-2/TRBV6-3	TRBJ1-1	NA	TRBD1	TGTGCCAGCAGTTCGCCCGGGACAGCCAACACTGAAGCTTTCTTT	CASSSPGTANTEAFF
TRBV7-6	TRBJ2-7	NA	NA	TGTGCCAGCAGCTTAGTGAATGGTCAGGGGAGCAACGAGCAGTACTTC	CASSLVNGQGSNEQYF
TRBV12-3/TRBV12-4	TRBJ1-2	NA	TRBD1	TGTGCCAGCAGTTCGGACAGGCTCTATGGCTACACCTTC	CASSSDRLYGYTF
TRBV28	TRBJ1-5	NA	NA	TGTGCCAGCAGTTTACGCCCCCCGAGGTCTGTTCAGCCCCAGCATTTT	CASSLRPPRSVQPQHF
TRBV7-9	TRBJ1-1	NA	NA	TGTGCCAGCAGCCTCGGACAGAGGAACACTGAAGCTTTCTTT	CASSLGQRNTEAFF
TRBV3-1/TRBV3-2	TRBJ1-2	NA	NA	TGTGCCAGCAGCCCGCCAGGGCCAACCTCAGGGGGCTACACCTTC	CASSPPGPTSGGYTF
TRBV2	TRBJ1-2	NA	TRBD1	TGTGCCAGCAAGGGGCAGGGGGCGGCTGGCTACACCTTC	CASKGQGAAGYTF
TRBV6-5	TRBJ2-5	NA	TRBD1	TGTGCCAGCAGTAACCAGGGGGCCCAGTACTTC	CASSNQGAQYF
TRBV2	TRBJ1-6	NA	NA	TGTGCCAGCAGTGAGAGAGGCCCGAATTCACCCCTCCACTTT	CASSERGPNSPLHF
TRBV6-5	TRBJ1-2	once	TRBD1	TGTGCCAGCCTGGGATCGGACAGGGGAGGCTATGGCTACACCTTC	CASLGSDRGGYGYTF
TRBV2	TRBJ2-2	NA	NA	TGTGCCAGCAGCGGTTTTAACACCGGGGAGCTGTTTTTT	CASSGFNTGELFF
TRBV5-1	TRBJ1-6	NA	NA	TGCGCCAGCAGCTTGGTGTGGGGCTCACCCCTCCACTTT	CASSLVWGSPLHF
TRBV12-3/TRBV12-4	TRBJ1-1	NA	TRBD1	TGTGCCAGCAAGACAGGGATGGGCACTGAAGCTTTCTTT	CASKTGMGTEAFF
TRBV30	TRBJ2-1	NA	TRBD2	TGTGCCTGGAGGGCGGGACTAGCGGGGGATGAGCAGTTCTTC	CAWRAGLAGDEQFF
TRBV6-5	TRBJ1-1	NA	NA	TGTGCCAGCAGGCAGGGGAGGGCGCAGGGTCCTGAAGCTTTCTTT	CASRQGRAQGPEAFF
TRBV5-1	TRBJ1-6	NA	TRBD1	TGCGCCAGCAGCGCGGACAGGGGGAATTCACCCCTCCACTTT	CASSADRGNSPLHF
TRBV3-1/TRBV3-2	TRBJ1-1	NA	NA	TGTGCCAGCAGCCCCACGGACGCAAGGGGGAACACTGAAGCTTTCTTT	CASSPTDARGNTEAFF
TRBV28	TRBJ1-5	NA	NA	TGTGCCAGCAGCCGTGGTGGAGGGGATCAGCCCCAGCATTTT	CASSRGGGDQPQHF
TRBV3-1/TRBV3-2	TRBJ1-6	NA	TRBD1	TGTGCCAGCAGCCAAGATCTTTCGACAGGGCGACATTCACCCCTCCACTTT	CASSQDLSTGRHSPLHF
TRBV27	TRBJ1-2	NA	TRBD1	TGTGCCAGCAGGGGACAGGGGGTTAGCTATGGCTACACCTTC	CASRGQGVSYGYTF
TRBV6-6	TRBJ1-4	NA	TRBD1	TGTGCCAGCAGGGGACAGCTCAATGAAAAACTGTTTTTT	CASRGQLNEKLFF
TRBV5-4	TRBJ2-2	NA	TRBD2	TGTGCCAGCAGCTTGGGACTAGCGGGGGGTTCGAACACCGGGGAGCTGTTTTTT	CASSLGLAGGSNTGELFF
TRBV6-5	TRBJ2-2	NA	NA	TGTGCCAGCCCAGGTACCGGGGAGCTGTTTTTT	CASPGTGELFF
TRBV6-4	TRBJ1-3	NA	TRBD1	TGTGCCAGCAGATCCCGGGACAGGGTCGGAAACACCATATATTTT	CASRSRDRVGNTIYF
TRBV6-5	TRBJ2-5	NA	NA	TGTGCCAGCAGGCGCTTAAACCAAGAGACCCAGTACTTC	CASRRLNQETQYF
TRBV7-2	TRBJ2-2	NA	NA	TGTGCCAGCAGCTCGAGACCTCCTCGAGCGACCGGGGAGCTGTTTTTT	CASSSRPPRATGELFF
TRBV4-1	TRBJ1-2	NA	NA	TGCGCCAGCAGCCAAGCGATAGGGGACTATGGCTACACCTTC	CASSQAIGDYGYTF
TRBV7-3	TRBJ2-1	NA	NA	TGTGCCAGCTCCGGTGGGACACTAAACAATGAGCAGTTCTTC	CASSGGTLNNEQFF
TRBV5-4	TRBJ1-2	NA	NA	TGTGCCAGCAGCCGACCGGGAGAGGACTATGGCTACACCTTC	CASSRPGEDYGYTF
TRBV6-5	TRBJ2-7	once	NA	TGTGCCAGCAGGGCCTTGGCGGGGGCTTGGGGAGAGCAGTACTTC	CASRALAGAWGEQYF
TRBV28	TRBJ1-2	NA	NA	TGTGCCAGCAGTCCACCCCATGGAGCCTACACCTTC	CASSPPHGAYTF
TRBV28	TRBJ1-2	NA	NA	TGTGCCAGCAGTTCTCCGGCGGGTGACTATGGCTACACCTTC	CASSSPAGDYGYTF
TRBV7-3	TRBJ2-1	NA	TRBD2	TGTGCCAGCAGCCTAATGGGACTAGCGGGGCTCAATGAGCAGTTCTTC	CASSLMGLAGLNEQFF
TRBV28	TRBJ1-2	NA	NA	TGTGCCAGCAATCCCCGGACAGCGTGGGGCTACACCTTC	CASNPRTAWGYTF
TRBV13	TRBJ2-2	NA	TRBD1	TGTGCCAGCAGCTTAAACAGGGGAGCCGCCGGGGAGCTGTTTTTT	CASSLNRGAAGELFF
TRBV7-8	TRBJ1-2	once	NA	TGTGCCAGCAGCTTAGACAGGGCTCACATTAACTATGGCTACACCTTC	CASSLDRAHINYGYTF
TRBV28	TRBJ2-1	NA	NA	TGTGCCAGCACCTCAGGATACAATGAGCAGTTCTTC	CASTSGYNEQFF
TRBV7-9	TRBJ2-5	NA	NA	TGTGCCAGCAGCTTAGGAGGGTACCAAGAGACCCAGTACTTC	CASSLGGYQETQYF
TRBV2	TRBJ1-1	NA	TRBD1	TGTGCCAGCAGGTTTACAGGGGACACTGAAGCTTTCTTT	CASRFTGDTEAFF
TRBV6-1	TRBJ1-3	NA	NA	TGTGCCAGCAGTGAAGGGACACAAAGGATAGGGCACACCATATATTTT	CASSEGTQRIGHTIYF
TRBV6-5	TRBJ1-1	NA	NA	TGTGCCAGCCGCCCGCGCGATGATTGGAACACTGAAGCTTTCTTT	CASRPRDDWNTEAFF
TRBV3-1/TRBV3-2	TRBJ2-1	NA	TRBD2	TGTGCCAGCAGCCATCTAGCGGCAGGCTACAATGAGCAGTTCTTC	CASSHLAAGYNEQFF
TRBV28	TRBJ2-2	once	TRBD2	TGTGCCAGTGTTAGCGGGGGGGCCGGCGGGGAGCTGTTTTTT	CASVSGGAGGELFF